This is a list of T cell receptor beta chains from one sample in a study of blood T cell repertoires in COVID-19. Sequenced by immunoSEQ multiplex PCR; TCRdb stores in-frame clones only, minus some. Of 15,000 to 20,000 clones detected, roughly 85% appear once; the ten largest clones hold about 50%. The sample taken for sequencing was peripheral blood. Every receptor here comes from a human donor in a cohort sampled during active COVID-19. Each CDR3 is given with its conserved first and last residue.

J: TRBJ2-3
V: TRBV9
CDR3: CASSTQGTRGADTQYF

J: TRBJ2-7
V: TRBV6-6
CDR3: CASSPGTSGSYEQYF

J: TRBJ2-7
V: TRBV13
CDR3: CASSQGLGTIYEQYF

J: TRBJ2-3
V: TRBV24-1
CDR3: CATEGAGSDTQYF

J: TRBJ1-4
V: TRBV6-5
CDR3: CASSEILSGEKLFF

J: TRBJ1-2
V: TRBV10-3
CDR3: CAISDVWTGGAGYGYTF

J: TRBJ1-6
V: TRBV24-1
CDR3: CATSDNYRSTLHF

J: TRBJ1-2
V: TRBV6-6
CDR3: CASRNQDLDF

J: TRBJ2-1
V: TRBV7-3
CDR3: CASSLGSQGRNEQFF

J: TRBJ2-1
V: TRBV11-3
CDR3: CASSSNYEQFF

J: TRBJ1-5
V: TRBV18
CDR3: CASSQTQGNQPQHF

J: TRBJ1-2
V: TRBV6-5
CDR3: CASSYSLGGDYGYTF

J: TRBJ2-7
V: TRBV20-1
CDR3: CSASKGASSYEQYF

J: TRBJ2-1
V: TRBV6-6
CDR3: CASSLGLAGGTNNEQFF

J: TRBJ2-1
V: TRBV9
CDR3: CASSVLGGRTNEQFF

J: TRBJ1-2
V: TRBV7-9
CDR3: CASSPSGGADGYTF

J: TRBJ2-5
V: TRBV4-1
CDR3: CASSQEMGERQETQYF

J: TRBJ2-2
V: TRBV7-3
CDR3: CASSRLQGAGELFF

J: TRBJ1-1
V: TRBV19
CDR3: CASSTRGNWEAFF

J: TRBJ2-3
V: TRBV7-6
CDR3: CASSRGGTDTQYF